This TCR beta chain is drawn from a study of CD8 T cells in ankylosing spondylitis. A single record per CDR3 protein comes from TCRdb applying MiXCR to the 5' RACE reads. The repertoire holds 200,000 to 300,000 distinct CDR3 sequences, roughly a third seen once, with around 4.4% in the top ten. The ends were cut back, 5 bases at V and 5 bases at J, with 13 bases in the middle. The CDR3 contains 14 residues. Sequencing was done on a sample of blood, either unsorted or a sorted T cell fraction (not recorded which). This TCR was recovered from a male donor with ankylosing spondylitis or in good health (not recorded which). This chain connects TRBV12-3 or TRBV12-4 to TRBJ1-5; D possibly corresponds to TRBD1 (6 bases). CDR3 DNA: TGTGCCAGCAGTACCACAGGGTTCGATCAGCCCCAGCATTTT. Its protein is CASSTTGFDQPQHF.